These T cell receptor delta chains were read from a single sample in a study of Vδ1+ human thymocytes. TCRdb re-called the multiplex PCR reads using CATT. Among about 73,000 delta-chain clones listed, around 34% were seen once. Sample: Vdelta1+ gamma-delta thymocytes from the thymus. These TCRs come from a boy in the first two years of life who had congenital heart surgery. The CDR3 runs from the conserved cysteine through the conserved F or W. A D gene is named only where the DNA matches it firmly. Clone size appears in some rows only: once, few, many, or a class for an expanded clone.

abundance	v_gene	j_gene	d_gene	CDR3aa	CDR3nt
-	TRDV1	TRDJ1	-	CALGELQRPVYTDKLIF	TGTGCTCTTGGGGAACTACAGCGCCCCGTCTACACCGATAAACTCATCTTT
-	TRDV1	TRDJ2	TRDD3	CAVGEGGYRVTAQLFF	TGTGCTGTTGGGGAAGGGGGATACAGGGTTACAGCACAACTCTTCTTT
few	TRDV1	TRDJ1	-	CALGESPASDTFGGPKLIF	TGTGCTCTTGGGGAATCCCCCGCCTCCGACACCTTTGGGGGGCCTAAACTCATCTTT
-	TRDV1	TRDJ1	TRDD3	CALGERYASSYVWGITSTDKLIF	TGTGCTCTTGGGGAACGCTACGCTTCCTCCTACGTCTGGGGGATTACTTCTACCGATAAACTCATCTTT
-	TRDV1	TRDJ1	-	CALGEHQPSFCDKLIF	TGTGCTCTTGGGGAGCACCAACCTTCTTTCTGTGATAAACTCATCTTT
-	TRDV1	TRDJ1	TRDD3	CALGELGPWLGDTTTDKLIF	TGTGCTCTTGGGGAACTAGGGCCCTGGCTGGGGGATACGACCACCGATAAACTCATCTTT
-	TRDV1	TRDJ1	-	CALGEVLQGWGDTDKLIF	TGTGCTCTTGGGGAAGTCTTACAGGGATGGGGAGACACCGATAAACTCATCTTT
-	TRDV2	TRDJ1	TRDD3	CACADIGGYIADKLIF	TGTGCCTGTGCTGATATTGGGGGATACATCGCCGATAAACTCATCTTT
-	TRDV1	TRDJ1	-	CALGELPGQGDKLIF	TGTGCTCTTGGGGAACTGCCCGGGCAGGGGGATAAACTCATCTTT
-	TRDV1	TRDJ1	TRDD2	CALGEAFLPGTGDKLIF	TGTGCTCTTGGGGAGGCCTTCCTACCGGGTACTGGGGATAAACTCATCTTT
few	TRDV1	TRDJ1	-	CALGERGGPTDFEGRAYLTDKLIF	TGTGCTCTTGGGGAGCGTGGGGGTCCGACAGATTTTGAGGGTAGGGCATACCTGACCGATAAACTCATCTTT
few	TRDV1	TRDJ1	-	CALGELDSPRGDKLIF	TGTGCTCTTGGGGAACTGGACTCCCCTCGTGGGGATAAACTCATCTTT
-	TRDV1	TRDJ1	-	CALGELVTFRADKLIF	TGTGCTCTTGGGGAACTAGTAACTTTCCGGGCCGATAAACTCATCTTT
few	TRDV1	TRDJ1	-	CALGLWDYGSKLIF	TGTGCTCTTGGGTTGTGGGACTACGGATCTAAACTCATCTTT
few	TRDV1	TRDJ1	-	CALGELSPFQGIFSSADKLIF	TGTGCTCTTGGGGAACTAAGTCCATTCCAAGGGATATTCTCCTCCGCGGATAAACTCATCTTT
few	TRDV1	TRDJ1	TRDD3	CALGEVPPSLGDSTSNKLIF	TGTGCTCTTGGGGAAGTCCCTCCTTCTCTGGGGGATTCGACTTCCAATAAACTCATCTTT
-	TRDV2	TRDJ1	-	CACDTVRWSGNTDKLIF	TGTGCCTGTGACACCGTAAGATGGTCCGGGAACACCGATAAACTCATCTTT
-	TRDV1	TRDJ1	TRDD3	CALGELGLFHWGNFADKLIF	TGTGCTCTTGGGGAACTAGGTCTTTTTCACTGGGGGAATTTCGCCGATAAACTCATCTTT
few	TRDV1	TRDJ1	-	CALGEPLAYGDKLIF	TGTGCTCTTGGGGAACCACTGGCCTACGGCGATAAACTCATCTTT
few	TRDV1	TRDJ1	TRDD3	CALGERDLLGDITDKLIF	TGTGCTCTTGGGGAACGGGACCTACTGGGGGATATAACCGATAAACTCATCTTT
-	TRDV1	TRDJ1	TRDD3	CALGEVSYSGGDTRRADKLIF	TGTGCTCTTGGGGAAGTCTCCTACTCAGGGGGGGATACGCGGAGGGCCGATAAACTCATCTTT
-	TRDV1	TRDJ1	TRDD3	CALGELSPSPKLGDPTDKLIF	TGTGCTCTTGGGGAACTATCCCCGAGCCCTAAACTGGGGGACCCCACCGATAAACTCATCTTT
few	TRDV1	TRDJ1	-	CALGAEAFLLLGPDKLIF	TGTGCTCTTGGGGCCGAGGCCTTCCTGCTTCTGGGGCCTGATAAACTCATCTTT
few	TRDV1	TRDJ1	-	CALGETWAGHHTDKLIF	TGTGCTCTTGGGGAAACCTGGGCTGGGCACCACACCGATAAACTCATCTTT
-	TRDV1	TRDJ1	-	CALGLQPLRYTDKLIF	TGTGCTCTTGGGCTCCAACCCCTCCGATATACCGATAAACTCATCTTT
few	TRDV1	TRDJ1	-	CALGKENYCHTDKLIF	TGTGCTCTTGGGAAGGAAAACTACTGTCACACCGATAAACTCATCTTT
-	TRDV1	TRDJ1	TRDD3	CALGVPSTGGTNGYTDKLIF	TGTGCTCTTGGGGTTCCAAGTACTGGGGGAACAAACGGGTACACCGATAAACTCATCTTT
-	TRDV1	TRDJ1	-	CALGELGGGLDKLIF	TGTGCTCTTGGGGAACTCGGCGGGGGACTCGACAAACTCATCTTT
-	TRDV1	TRDJ1	TRDD3	CALGDILPRWGDYELIF	TGTGCTCTTGGGGACATACTTCCCCGTTGGGGGGATTATGAACTCATCTTT
few	TRDV1	TRDJ1	-	CALGECSYRVRDTDKLIF	TGTGCTCTTGGGGAATGCTCCTACAGAGTGAGGGACACCGATAAACTCATCTTT
-	TRDV1	TRDJ1	-	CALGDPTFLQGVSLLTF	TGTGCTCTTGGGGATCCCACTTTTCTACAGGGGGTAAGCCTACTCACCTTT
-	TRDV1	TRDJ2	-	CALGEKNGSPSNTGTAQLFF	TGTGCTCTTGGGGAAAAAAACGGATCTCCTTCGAATACTGGGACAGCACAACTCTTCTTT
few	TRDV1	TRDJ1	TRDD3	CALGDFHQGYAYYDTDKLIF	TGTGCTCTTGGGGATTTCCACCAGGGATACGCGTACTATGACACCGATAAACTCATCTTT
few	TRDV1	TRDJ1	-	CALGELLLFSDGGKLIF	TGTGCTCTTGGGGAACTACTTCTTTTTTCCGACGGGGGTAAGCTCATCTTT
few	TRDV1	TRDJ1	TRDD3	CALGELEPGYWGFYVTDKLIF	TGTGCTCTTGGGGAACTAGAACCCGGATACTGGGGGTTCTACGTGACCGATAAACTCATCTTT
-	TRDV1	TRDJ1	-	CALGESALGDSTTDKLIF	TGTGCTCTTGGGGAATCCGCTCTTGGGGACTCAACCACCGATAAACTCATCTTT
-	TRDV1	TRDJ1	TRDD3	CALGDPPFLQTRTGGYRPPYTDKLIF	TGTGCTCTTGGGGACCCACCCTTCCTACAGACCCGTACTGGGGGATACCGTCCCCCGTACACCGATAAACTCATCTTT
few	TRDV1	TRDJ1	-	CALTPRAGFNTDKLIF	TGTGCTCTGACCCCTAGAGCCGGATTTAACACCGATAAACTCATCTTT
-	TRDV1	TRDJ1	TRDD3	CALGDLRTGGLRRGTDKLIF	TGTGCTCTTGGGGACCTCCGTACTGGGGGATTACGGCGCGGGACCGATAAACTCATCTTT
-	TRDV1	TRDJ1	TRDD3	CALGELGTTSLLGVTHTDKLIF	TGTGCTCTTGGGGAACTGGGGACTACGTCCTTACTGGGGGTCACACACACCGATAAACTCATCTTT
-	TRDV1	TRDJ1	-	CALGERSGVGTCPDKLIF	TGTGCTCTTGGGGAAAGGAGCGGGGTGGGGACCTGCCCAGATAAACTCATCTTT
-	TRDV1	TRDJ1	TRDD3	CALGPLSPVLGDSLFDKLIF	TGTGCTCTTGGGCCATTATCCCCCGTACTGGGGGATAGCCTGTTCGATAAACTCATCTTT
few	TRDV1	TRDJ1	-	CALGEGPSYTALGERYTDKLIF	TGTGCTCTTGGGGAAGGGCCTTCCTACACCGCCCTGGGGGAACGATACACCGATAAACTCATCTTT
-	TRDV1	TRDJ1	TRDD3	CALGGLTSAGGLYTDKLIF	TGTGCTCTTGGGGGTTTGACTTCAGCTGGGGGATTGTACACCGATAAACTCATCTTT
-	TRDV1	TRDJ1	TRDD3	CALGEHLRNWGVSSCYKLIF	TGTGCTCTTGGGGAACACCTCCGAAACTGGGGGGTCAGCTCTTGTTATAAACTCATCTTT
few	TRDV1	TRDJ1	TRDD3	CALGEVLPYWDTRRVPYTDKLIF	TGTGCTCTTGGGGAGGTACTACCCTACTGGGATACAAGGAGAGTCCCGTACACCGATAAACTCATCTTT
-	TRDV1	TRDJ1	TRDD3	CALGEGCSANSTGGRTLVYTDKLIF	TGTGCTCTTGGGGAAGGATGCTCGGCAAACAGTACTGGGGGACGGACCTTAGTATACACCGATAAACTCATCTTT
few	TRDV1	TRDJ1	-	CALGEPISTRPYWTDKLIF	TGTGCTCTTGGGGAACCCATATCGACGAGACCGTACTGGACCGATAAACTCATCTTT
few	TRDV1	TRDJ1	TRDD3	CALGELARRGLGVYTDKLIF	TGTGCTCTTGGGGAACTAGCCCGGAGGGGACTGGGGGTCTACACCGATAAACTCATCTTT
-	TRDV1	TRDJ1	-	CALGELGVGGGPPKGTDKLIF	TGTGCTCTTGGGGAACTCGGCGTTGGTGGGGGCCCTCCGAAGGGCACCGATAAACTCATCTTT
-	TRDV1	TRDJ2	TRDD2	CALGDILPTRVLGNLTAQLFF	TGTGCTCTTGGGGACATCCTTCCTACCCGCGTACTGGGGAATTTGACAGCACAACTCTTCTTT
once	TRDV1	TRDJ1	TRDD3	CALGELGRPSSLEAGGYKRLIF	TGTGCTCTTGGGGAACTAGGGCGGCCTTCCAGCCTAGAAGCTGGGGGATACAAAAGACTCATCTTT
few	TRDV1	TRDJ1	TRDD3	CALGEKGNWGKNPTDKLIF	TGTGCTCTTGGGGAAAAAGGAAACTGGGGGAAAAACCCTACCGATAAACTCATCTTT
-	TRDV1	TRDJ1	TRDD3	CALGANALLALGDTDKLIF	TGTGCTCTTGGGGCCAACGCCCTCCTTGCACTGGGGGATACCGATAAACTCATCTTT
few	TRDV1	TRDJ1	TRDD3	CALGEILTAGYVYLLGVPYTDKLIF	TGTGCTCTTGGGGAAATCTTGACAGCAGGCTACGTCTATCTACTGGGGGTCCCGTACACCGATAAACTCATCTTT